The entry below describes one T cell receptor (beta chain). Its antigen remains unidentified. The cryopreserved samples used held about 0.85-11 million PBMC prior to extraction of DNA. These data come from a study of long-term antiretroviral therapy in people with HIV. Per the germline V gene, CDR1 is MNHEY and CDR2 is SMNVEV (reference sequence). With V trimmed by 6 bases and J by 7 bases, 9 bases remained unmatched. This CDR3 has 14 residues. The study, taken as a whole, reports: The ART regimens used between the mid-2000s and the late 2010s may be less effective than current ones. Clones that had undergone expansion before ART prevailed in the repertoire throughout all time points.

Version v3.0 of the immunoSEQ assay ran at survey level. TCRdb's table, derived via immunoSEQ multiplex PCR, lists solely in-frame clones and lacks some. The sample records around 20,000 clones, about 86% being singletons. The sequence derives from a man aged 35-49 years with HIV. This sequence joins TRBV27 and TRBJ2-1; the match to TRBD1 covers 7 bases. The source material was unsorted PBMCs, sampled 0.1 years before starting antiretroviral therapy. The DNA for the CDR3 is TGTGCCAGCAGGCTACAGGGGAATGGAAATGAGCAGTTCTTC. This codes for CASRLQGNGNEQFF.